The source of this T cell receptor beta chain is a study of CD8+CD57+ T cells in acquired aplastic anemia. The study profiled TCR beta VDJ and CDR3 using genomic DNA as template. TCRdb fed the reads into MiXCR, producing one record per CDR3 protein. Seen here are tens of thousands of distinct CDR3 sequences, 40% to 55% observed once, and the top ten hold roughly 70%. This CDR3 has 16 residues. Trimming took off 5 bases at V and 1 base at J, with 17 bases between the two ends. CDR1 is SEHNR, CDR2 FQNEAQ, per germline (reference sequence). Sequencing was done on a sample of sorted CD4+, CD8+, or CD8+CD57+ T cells (not recorded which) from PBMCs. The V call is TRBV7-9, the J call TRBJ2-5, with D tentatively TRBD1 or TRBD2 (5 bases each). This clonotype was obtained from a human donor in good health, serving as a control. CDR3 sequence (DNA): TGTGCCAGCAGCCCCCGGGGCAGGGTTTTCCAAGAGACCCAGTACTTC. This translates into CASSPRGRVFQETQYF.